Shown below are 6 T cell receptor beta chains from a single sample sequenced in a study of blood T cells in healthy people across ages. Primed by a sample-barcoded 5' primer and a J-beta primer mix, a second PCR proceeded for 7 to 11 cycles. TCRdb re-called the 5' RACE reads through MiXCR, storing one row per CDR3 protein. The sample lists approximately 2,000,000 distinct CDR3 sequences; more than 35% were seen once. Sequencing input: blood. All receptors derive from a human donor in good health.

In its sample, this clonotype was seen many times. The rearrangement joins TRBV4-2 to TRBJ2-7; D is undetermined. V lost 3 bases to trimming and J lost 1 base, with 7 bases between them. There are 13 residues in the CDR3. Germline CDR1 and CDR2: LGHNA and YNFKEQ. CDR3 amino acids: CASSQEDSYEQYF. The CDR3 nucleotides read TGTGCCAGCAGCCAGGAAGATTCCTACGAGCAGTACTTC.

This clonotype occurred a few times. The CDR3: CASSQEVLGLPSQETQYF. The DNA for the CDR3 is TGTGCCAGCAGCCAAGAAGTGTTGGGACTACCTAGCCAAGAGACCCAGTACTTC. The chain is built from TRBV3-1 and TRBJ2-5; 7 positions agree with TRBD2. The CDR3 is made up of 18 amino acids. V shed 0 bases and J 1 base; nucleotides not matched to a gene: 11. The germline V gene has CDR1 LGHDT and CDR2 YNNKEL (reference sequence).

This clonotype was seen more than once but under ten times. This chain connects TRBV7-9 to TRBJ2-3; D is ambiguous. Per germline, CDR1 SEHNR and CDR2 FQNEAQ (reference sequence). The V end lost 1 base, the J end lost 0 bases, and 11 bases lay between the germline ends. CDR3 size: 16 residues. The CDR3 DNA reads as TGTGCCAGCAGCTTAGGCGGCAGCCCTAGCACAGATACGCAGTATTTT. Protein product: CASSLGGSPSTDTQYF. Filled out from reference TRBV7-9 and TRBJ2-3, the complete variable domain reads DTGVSQNPRHKITKRGQNVTFRCDPISEHNRLYWYRQTLGQGPEFLTYFQNEAQLEKSRLLSDRFSAERPKGSFSTLEIQRTEQGDSAMYLCASSLGGSPSTDTQYFGPGTRLTVL.

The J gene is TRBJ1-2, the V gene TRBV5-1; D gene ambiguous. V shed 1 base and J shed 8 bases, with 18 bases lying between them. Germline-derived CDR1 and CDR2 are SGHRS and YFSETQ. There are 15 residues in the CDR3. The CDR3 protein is CASSLPQPGQGGYTF. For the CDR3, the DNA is TGCGCCAGCAGCTTGCCCCAACCGGGTCAAGGGGGCTACACCTTC.

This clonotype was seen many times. For the CDR3, the DNA is TGTGCCAGCAGTATTATAGCCAAAAACATTCAGTACTTC. Protein: CASSIIAKNIQYF. The chain combines TRBV12-3 or TRBV12-4 with TRBJ2-4; D is unresolved. V lost 5 bases to trimming and J lost 0 bases, with 5 bases between them. The CDR3 has 13 residues.

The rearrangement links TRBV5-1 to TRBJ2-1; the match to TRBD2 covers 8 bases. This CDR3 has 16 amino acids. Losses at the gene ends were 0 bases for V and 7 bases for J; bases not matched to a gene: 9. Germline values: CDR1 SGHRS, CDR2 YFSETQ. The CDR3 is CASSLEMAGGLNEQFF. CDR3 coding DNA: TGCGCCAGCAGCTTGGAAATGGCGGGGGGTTTAAATGAGCAGTTCTTC.